The subject of this entry is one T cell receptor (beta chain). Measured with immunoSEQ multiplex PCR; TCRdb has only the in-frame clones, and not every one. The sample lists roughly 48,000 clones; 75% to 85% were seen once. The data were obtained in a study of OX40 agonist ivuxolimab in advanced cancers. This CDR3 has 16 residues. Germline V gives CDR1 SGDLS, CDR2 YYNGEE. The germline V and J ends were trimmed by 1 base and 5 bases, with 17 bases remaining between them. Blood got drawn at baseline, again on cycle 4 day 1, and then on cycle 7 day 1. The receptor's source is an adult with an advanced solid tumor such as melanoma, head and neck, liver or kidney cancer. The chain employs TRBV9 and TRBJ2-3, with D possibly matching TRBD2 (6 bases). This material consisted of CD4+ or CD8+ T cells sorted from blood, taken in a trial of the OX40 agonist ivuxolimab. CDR3 coding DNA: TGTGCCAGCAGCGTAACCCCGGGCGGGATGGAAGATACGCAGTATTTT. This translates into CASSVTPGGMEDTQYF.